Each of the 32 T cell receptor beta chains below was sequenced from the same sample in a study of cytomegalovirus exposure and HLA in healthy donors. It was with 60 Vbeta and 13 Jbeta primers that the PCR ran. Assay: immunoSEQ multiplex PCR; the TCRdb copy retains only in-frame clones and omits some. The table lists about 57,000 clones, approximately 79% of them singletons. The sequenced sample was PBMCs. These receptors were taken from a woman aged 25-40 years in good health and CMV-seronegative.

The chain is built from TRBV7-9 and TRBJ2-1; D is unclear. This CDR3 contains 13 residues. Germline V gene sequence: CDR1 SEHNR, CDR2 FQNEAQ (reference sequence). V was shortened by 5 bases and J by 8 bases, with 13 bases between the two germline ends. The CDR3 region has the DNA TGTGCCAGCAGCCGTCTCCCCTCGGATGAGCAGTTCTTC. Translating it yields CASSRLPSDEQFF.

The chain's CDR3 is CASSRGPQDEQYF. The CDR3 DNA sequence: TGTGCCAGTAGTAGGGGGCCCCAGGACGAGCAGTACTTC. The rearrangement joins TRBV19 to TRBJ2-7; TRBD1 might be the D (6 bases). The CDR3 runs to 13 residues. The germline V gene has CDR1 LNHDA and CDR2 SQIVND (reference sequence). Trimming cost V 4 bases and J 5 bases, with 12 bases left between them.

The chain recombines TRBV7-8 with TRBJ1-1; TRBD1 aligns across 7 bases. This CDR3 comprises 15 residues. V was pared by 6 bases and J by 0 bases, with 7 bases of the junction left unmatched. Germline V gene data show CDR1 as SGHVS and CDR2 as FQNEAQ. DNA of the CDR3: TGTGCCAGCAGTTCCCGGGACAGCATGAACACTGAAGCTTTCTTT. Translating gives CASSSRDSMNTEAFF. The variable domain in full, completed from reference TRBV7-8 and TRBJ1-1, reads GAGVSQSPRYKVAKRGQDVALRCDPISGHVSLFWYQQALGQGPEFLTYFQNEAQLDKSGLPSDRFFAERPEGSVSTLKIQRTQQEDSAVYLCASSSRDSMNTEAFFGQGTRLTVV.

This chain connects TRBV5-1 to TRBJ2-3; D may be TRBD1 (5 bases). Trimming took 0 bases from V and 0 from J, leaving 8 bases between them. The CDR3 runs to 15 residues. Germline V CDR1 and CDR2: SGHRS, YFSETQ. The CDR3 nucleotides are TGCGCCAGCAGCTTGGCCCAGGGCAGCACAGATACGCAGTATTTT. This gives the protein CASSLAQGSTDTQYF. Full variable domain (rest looked up from reference TRBV5-1 and TRBJ2-3): KAGVTQTPRYLIKTRGQQVTLSCSPISGHRSVSWYQQTPGQGLQFLFEYFSETQRNKGNFPGRFSGRQFSNSRSEMNVSTLELGDSALYLCASSLAQGSTDTQYFGPGTRLTVL.

This chain uses TRBV7-2 with TRBJ2-7; D not resolved. V was shortened by 1 base and J by 0 bases, with 7 bases between the two germline ends. CDR1 is SGHTA, CDR2 FQGNSA, per germline. CDR3 length: 14 amino acids. The CDR3 DNA sequence: TGTGCCAGCAGCTTAGGCCACATCTCCTACGAGCAGTACTTC. It encodes CASSLGHISYEQYF.

CDR3 region: CASSPREKGVNTEAFF. The CDR3, as DNA: TGTGCCAGCAGTCCAAGAGAAAAGGGAGTTAACACTGAAGCTTTCTTT. The J gene is TRBJ1-1, the V gene TRBV27, with no clear D. The V end was cut by 5 bases, the J end by 2 bases, with 18 bases between. CDR1 and CDR2 from the germline V gene are MNHEY and SMNVEV (reference sequence). This CDR3 region has 16 residues.

This sequence joins TRBV12-5 and TRBJ2-1; 10 positions match TRBD1. This CDR3 is built from 15 residues. V lost 3 bases, J lost 8 bases, and 7 bases stayed unmatched. Germline V gives CDR1 LGHNT, CDR2 FRNRAP. CDR3 in DNA: TGTGCTAGTGGTTTCGGGACAGGGGTTGGCGATGAGCAGTTCTTC. It specifies CASGFGTGVGDEQFF.

The chain combines TRBV18 with TRBJ2-3, with TRBD2 matching over 10 bases. The CDR3 extends over 15 amino acids. V dropped 3 bases and J dropped 3; count of bases not matched to a gene: 3. Looked up from germline, CDR1 is KGHSH and CDR2 is LQKENI. Here the CDR3 DNA reads TGTGCCAGCTCACCTGTAGCGGGGGGTACAGATACGCAGTATTTT. It encodes CASSPVAGGTDTQYF.

Written as DNA, the CDR3 is TGTGCCAGCAGCCCATCCGGGACAGGGGGCTTTGAGCCCCAGCATTTT. Protein sequence: CASSPSGTGGFEPQHF. The gene calls are TRBV5-5 and TRBJ1-5, with 12 positions matching TRBD1. The CDR3 sequence is 16 residues long. Trimming cost V 4 bases and J 8 bases; bases outside gene matches: 10. Germline CDR1 and CDR2: SGHKS and YYEKEE (reference sequence). Complete variable domain (other parts from reference TRBV5-5 and TRBJ1-5): DAGVTQSPTHLIKTRGQQVTLRCSPISGHKSVSWYQQVLGQGPQFIFQYYEKEERGRGNFPDRFSARQFPNYSSELNVNALLLGDSALYLCASSPSGTGGFEPQHFGDGTRLSIL.

The chain links TRBV7-2 to TRBJ2-5; D is unclear. Germline V gene data show CDR1 as SGHTA and CDR2 as FQGNSA. Trimming took 2 bases from V and 4 from J, leaving 5 bases between them. The CDR3 extends over 12 amino acids. In nucleotides, the CDR3 is TGTGCCAGCAGCTTATATTTAGAGACCCAGTACTTC. It is translated as CASSLYLETQYF.

The table lists this clone with a few counts. The chain links TRBV5-1 to TRBJ2-7; 10 nucleotides line up with TRBD2. Per the germline V gene, CDR1 is SGHRS and CDR2 is YFSETQ. CDR3 size: 15 residues. V lost 1 base to trimming and J lost 3 bases; unmatched junction nucleotides: 4. Here the CDR3 DNA reads TGCGCCAGCAGCTTGCAACGGACTAGCGGCTACGAGCAGTACTTC. Residues: CASSLQRTSGYEQYF.

This clone has a single count. The chain recombines TRBV9 with TRBJ2-1; 11 nucleotides line up with TRBD2. Unmatched junction bases numbered 9, after V lost 0 bases and J lost 7 bases. The CDR3 runs 17 residues. Germline values: CDR1 SGDLS, CDR2 YYNGEE. CDR3: CASSVAGLAGGGNEQFF. CDR3 in DNA: TGTGCCAGCAGCGTAGCTGGGCTAGCGGGAGGAGGTAATGAGCAGTTCTTC. The full variable domain, its missing parts supplied by reference TRBV9 and TRBJ2-1, is DSGVTQTPKHLITATGQRVTLRCSPRSGDLSVYWYQQSLDQGLQFLIQYYNGEERAKGNILERFSAQQFPDLHSELNLSSLELGDSALYFCASSVAGLAGGGNEQFFGPGTRLTVL.

This clone has a single count. V gene TRBV6-1 combines with J gene TRBJ1-2; D is unresolved. Germline loops: CDR1 MNHNS, CDR2 SASEGT. Trimming removed 10 bases at V and 8 bases at J, with 20 bases between. The CDR3 contains 13 residues. The CDR3 spells CATEDGAGKGYTF. The CDR3 DNA sequence: TGTGCCACCGAGGACGGAGCCGGGAAAGGCTACACCTTC.

V gene TRBV11-2 combines with J gene TRBJ1-4; D possibly corresponds to TRBD1 (5 bases). This CDR3 spans 14 amino acids. Germline CDR1 SGHAT, CDR2 FQNNGV. V lost 4 bases, J lost 5 bases, and 11 bases lay in between. The CDR3 region is CASSSTWGNEKLFF. The CDR3 DNA reads as TGTGCCAGCAGCTCTACCTGGGGCAATGAAAAACTGTTTTTT.

The chain has TRBV19 and TRBJ1-4, with D tentatively TRBD1 (5 bases). Germline V lookup: CDR1 LNHDA, CDR2 SQIVND (reference sequence). CDR3 length: 14 amino acids. V was shortened by 8 bases and J by 4 bases, with 14 bases between the two germline ends. The DNA for the CDR3 is TGTGCCAGTCGGCCGGGACTCATTAATGAAAAACTGTTTTTT. It translates to CASRPGLINEKLFF.

V usage is TRBV5-1 and J usage is TRBJ1-2; D possibly corresponds to TRBD1 (5 bases). CDR3 length equals 15 residues. V was trimmed by 3 bases and J by 10 bases, leaving 22 bases between them. CDR1 and CDR2 from the germline V gene are SGHRS and YFSETQ. CDR3: CASSSPGTGASLYTF. The CDR3 DNA is TGCGCCAGCAGCTCTCCCGGGACTGGGGCCTCCCTCTACACCTTC.

This clone was detected only once. The CDR3 bases are TGTGCCAGCAGTTACGTTGGGGGGATAATAGACTATGGCTACACCTTC. Amino acid sequence: CASSYVGGIIDYGYTF. This chain joins TRBV6-6 and TRBJ1-2; weak D call: TRBD1 (5 bases). The CDR3 loop spans 16 amino acids. In germline, CDR1 is MNHNY, CDR2 SVGAGI (reference sequence). The V and J ends lost 2 bases and 3 bases respectively, with 16 bases between them.

This clone came up a few times. The chain joins TRBV7-9 to TRBJ2-1; tentative D call: TRBD2 (5 bases). This CDR3 has 14 residues. Trimming cost V 0 bases and J 6 bases, with 9 bases left between them. CDR1 and CDR2 (germline): SEHNR, FQNEAQ (reference sequence). The CDR3 sequence is CASSLALAFNEQFF. For the CDR3, the DNA is TGTGCCAGCAGCTTAGCGTTAGCGTTCAATGAGCAGTTCTTC.

This sequence joins TRBV18 and TRBJ2-3, with 8 bases fitting TRBD1. The length of the CDR3 is 15 residues. Losses at the gene ends were 6 bases for V and 10 bases for J; bases not matched to a gene: 15. Germline V gives CDR1 KGHSH, CDR2 LQKENI. The CDR3 sequence is CASSTDSGGVRAQYF. CDR3 DNA: TGTGCCAGCTCCACAGATTCAGGGGGCGTAAGGGCGCAGTATTTT.

The J gene is TRBJ2-7, the V gene TRBV6-5, with 8 bases fitting TRBD2. Germline values: CDR1 MNHEY, CDR2 SVGAGI. CDR3 size: 14 residues. Trimming removed 6 bases from V and 6 bases from J; junction bases left unmatched: 10. The CDR3 sequence is CASSKRGSYGEQYF. DNA for the CDR3: TGTGCCAGCAGCAAGCGGGGGAGCTACGGCGAGCAGTACTTC.

This chain connects TRBV7-2 to TRBJ2-5; possibly TRBD2 for D (6 bases). The CDR3 is 14 residues long. Germline V gene data show CDR1 as SGHTA and CDR2 as FQGNSA. Trimming removed 8 bases at V and 5 bases at J, with 18 bases between. DNA of the CDR3: TGTGCCAGCGCGCGGGAATTGGGGTTGGAGACCCAGTACTTC. This gives the protein CASARELGLETQYF.

The DNA of the CDR3 is TGTGCCAGCAGCCGTAGGGGGGGCGAAAAAGGTGGCTACACCTTC. This sequence encodes CASSRRGGEKGGYTF. The chain links TRBV14 to TRBJ1-2; D is possibly TRBD1 (6 bases). The V end was cut by 4 bases, the J end by 7 bases, with 19 bases between. The CDR3 is made up of 15 amino acids. The germline V gene encodes CDR1 SGHDN and CDR2 FVKESK.

V and J are TRBV4-3 and TRBJ1-5; D possibly corresponds to TRBD1 (6 bases). The germline V gene encodes CDR1 LGHNA and CDR2 YSLEER. The CDR3 is made up of 16 amino acids. V was clipped by 0 bases and J by 5 bases, with 14 bases between them. In nucleotides, the CDR3 is TGCGCCAGCAGCCAAGATGGGGGCAGGGTGGATCAGCCCCAGCATTTT. Protein sequence: CASSQDGGRVDQPQHF.

The V and J genes are TRBV28 and TRBJ2-2; no firm D call. The CDR3 covers 13 residues. The germline V gene has CDR1 MDHEN and CDR2 SYDVKM. V was pared by 3 bases and J by 1 base, with 3 bases between. CDR3 residues: CASSFQNTGELFF. The DNA for the CDR3 is TGTGCCAGCAGTTTTCAGAACACCGGGGAGCTGTTTTTT.

The chain has TRBV18 and TRBJ1-1; D is ambiguous. Trimming took off 5 bases at V and 1 base at J, with 11 bases between the two ends. The V gene's germline CDR1 is KGHSH and CDR2 LQKENI. There are 14 residues in the CDR3. CDR3 amino acids: CASSSQTGNTEAFF. In nucleotides, the CDR3 is TGTGCCAGCTCATCTCAGACTGGGAACACTGAAGCTTTCTTT.

The V call is TRBV5-4, the J call TRBJ1-2; a weak D match, TRBD1 (6 bases). V was trimmed by 2 bases and J by 6 bases, leaving 14 bases between them. The CDR3 length is 14 residues. Germline loops: CDR1 SGHNT, CDR2 YYREEE (reference sequence). The CDR3 DNA reads TGTGCCAGCAGCTTTTACAGGGCGTCCCATGGCTACACCTTC. Translation: CASSFYRASHGYTF. Supplemented by reference TRBV5-4 and TRBJ1-2, the full variable domain reads ETGVTQSPTHLIKTRGQQVTLRCSSQSGHNTVSWYQQALGQGPQFIFQYYREEENGRGNFPPRFSGLQFPNYSSELNVNALELDDSALYLCASSFYRASHGYTFGSGTRLTVV.

The chain links TRBV11-3 to TRBJ2-3; TRBD2 agrees at 9 bases. CDR1 is SGHNT and CDR2 is YENEEA in the germline V gene. CDR3 length: 18 amino acids. V shed 0 bases and J 4 bases; nucleotides not matched to a gene: 11. CDR3 bases: TGTGCCAGCAGCTTAGATCTACAGGAACTAGCGGGCCCAGATACGCAGTATTTT. It yields the protein CASSLDLQELAGPDTQYF.

This sequence joins TRBV6-5 and TRBJ1-1; no firm D call. The V gene lost 2 bases and the J gene lost 10 bases, with 8 bases spanning the gap. CDR1 and CDR2 from the germline V gene are MNHEY and SVGAGI. The CDR3 sequence is 11 residues long. CDR3 region: CASSYGGVAFF. The CDR3 DNA reads as TGTGCCAGCAGTTACGGCGGTGTAGCTTTCTTT.

This chain links TRBV7-2 with TRBJ2-1, with 12 nucleotides matching TRBD2. The CDR3 is made up of 19 amino acids. The ends lost 5 bases at V and 7 bases at J; junction bases unmatched: 18. CDR1 SGHTA and CDR2 FQGNSA come from the germline V gene. Here the CDR3 reads CASSPEPSRLAGVGNEQFF. The CDR3 DNA reads as TGTGCCAGCAGCCCCGAACCTTCGCGACTAGCGGGAGTAGGAAATGAGCAGTTCTTC.

A few counts support this clone. V and J are TRBV30 and TRBJ2-3; perhaps TRBD2 as D (5 bases). The germline gives CDR1 GTSNPN, CDR2 SVGIG (reference sequence). This CDR3 has 15 amino acids. The V and J ends lost 2 bases and 6 bases respectively, with 18 bases between them. The CDR3 sequence is CAWSSLGALGDTQYF. As DNA, the CDR3 is TGTGCCTGGAGTAGTTTGGGAGCGTTGGGGGATACGCAGTATTTT.

Of note for this clone: Other DNA sequences in this sample translate to the same CDR3. The chain uses TRBV7-8 and TRBJ1-3; the D is unclear. Germline CDR1 and CDR2: SGHVS and FQNEAQ. CDR3 length equals 16 residues. V lost 0 bases and J lost 0, with 9 bases in between. The DNA of the CDR3 is TGTGCCAGCAGCTTAGCGAGGGCCTACTCTGGAAACACCATATATTTT. This encodes CASSLARAYSGNTIYF.

This chain links TRBV10-2 with TRBJ2-2; D gene uncertain. Germline CDR1 and CDR2: WSHSY and SAAADI. CDR3 length equals 14 residues. The V and J ends lost 0 bases and 6 bases respectively, with 8 bases between them. The CDR3, as DNA: TGCGCCAGCAGTGAGTCGAGGATTGCCGGGGAGCTGTTTTTT. Its protein product is CASSESRIAGELFF.